This passage covers 21 T cell receptor beta chains from one sample sequenced in a study. TCRdb re-derived calls from the RT-PCR reads in MiXCR, one entry per CDR3 protein. This table has about 700,000 distinct CDR3 sequences, approximately 15% appearing once. Sequencing used memory CD4+ T cells from blood. The receptors were gathered from a female donor in good health, serving as a healthy control.

The chain employs TRBV2 and TRBJ2-5, with D perhaps TRBD1 (6 bases). V lost 7 bases and J 4 bases, leaving 22 bases between the germline ends. This CDR3 spans 16 amino acids. Germline-derived CDR1 and CDR2 are SNHLY and FYNNEI. The CDR3 loop reads CASIKNARTVTETQYF. CDR3 sequence (DNA): TGTGCCAGCATCAAAAACGCCAGGACAGTCACAGAGACCCAGTACTTC. Combining the CDR3 with reference TRBV2 and TRBJ2-5 gives the whole variable domain EPEVTQTPSHQVTQMGQEVILRCVPISNHLYFYWYRQILGQKVEFLVSFYNNEISEKSEIFDDQFSVERPDGSNFTLKIRSTKLEDSAMYFCASIKNARTVTETQYFGPGTRLLVL.

This clonotype was counted between two and nine times. This chain links TRBV3-1 with TRBJ2-2; D gene ambiguous. The CDR3 is made up of 12 amino acids. The germline V gene encodes CDR1 LGHDT and CDR2 YNNKEL (reference sequence). V lost 2 bases, J lost 7 bases, and 5 bases lay in between. Here the CDR3 reads CASSQTLGELFF. The CDR3 coding sequence is TGTGCCAGCAGCCAAACTCTCGGGGAGCTGTTTTTT.

This clonotype was seen a handful of times. The chain uses TRBV7-3 and TRBJ2-1; D is uncertain. The CDR3 covers 12 residues. Trimming removed 8 bases at V and 1 base at J, with 6 bases between. Germline assignment: CDR1 SGHTA and CDR2 FQGTGA. In DNA, the CDR3 is TGTGCCAGCGGGGATTCCTACAATGAGCAGTTCTTC. Translating gives CASGDSYNEQFF.

This clonotype appeared many times. CDR3 residues: CASSTVDRDGEQYF. The CDR3 DNA sequence: TGTGCCAGCAGCACAGTAGACAGGGACGGCGAGCAGTACTTC. The rearrangement joins TRBV28 to TRBJ2-7; 7 positions match TRBD1. Germline trimming cut 6 bases from V and 6 bases from J; bases unmatched to any gene: 11. This CDR3 has 14 residues. Germline V gives CDR1 MDHEN, CDR2 SYDVKM.

This clonotype has a count of ten or more. The V gene is TRBV20-1, the J gene TRBJ1-5; possibly TRBD1 for D (5 bases). This CDR3 contains 14 residues. The V gene lost 3 bases and the J gene lost 6 bases, with 15 bases spanning the gap. CDR1 is DFQATT and CDR2 is SNEGSKA in the germline V gene (reference sequence). The CDR3 DNA reads as TGCAGTGCTAGGCCTGATGGAGGGGCTCAGCCCCAGCATTTT. Translation gives CSARPDGGAQPQHF.

The rearrangement uses TRBV20-1 and TRBJ2-7, with 7 bases matching TRBD1. CDR1 and CDR2 (germline): DFQATT, SNEGSKA (reference sequence). This CDR3 has 15 amino acids. V lost 4 bases to trimming and J lost 3 bases; unmatched junction nucleotides: 12. The CDR3 loop reads CSATKGAGPDYEQYF. The CDR3 DNA follows: TGCAGTGCTACAAAGGGGGCAGGGCCCGACTACGAGCAGTACTTC.

This clonotype was counted ten times or more. This sequence joins TRBV29-1 and TRBJ2-7, with D perhaps given as TRBD1 or TRBD2 (5 bases each). The V end lost 5 bases, the J end lost 3 bases, and 11 bases lay between the germline ends. CDR3 length: 12 residues. Germline CDR1 reads SQVTM; CDR2 reads ANQGSEA. CDR3 nucleotides: TGCAGCGTTACCGGGACGTACTACGAGCAGTACTTC. Translation: CSVTGTYYEQYF.

The rearrangement uses TRBV20-1 and TRBJ1-2; D possibly corresponds to TRBD1 (5 bases). From germline, CDR1 is DFQATT and CDR2 SNEGSKA (reference sequence). V lost 3 bases and J lost 3, with 8 bases in between. The CDR3 extends over 12 amino acids. In nucleotides, the CDR3 is TGCAGTGCTAGGTTGACAGACTATGGCTACACCTTC. Translating gives CSARLTDYGYTF.

CDR3 amino acids: CASSSYSGISYEQYF. CDR3 nucleotide sequence: TGTGCCAGCAGCTCATATAGCGGAATCTCCTACGAGCAGTACTTC. V usage is TRBV7-2 and J usage is TRBJ2-7, with a weak D call TRBD2 (6 bases). V was cut by 4 bases and J by 0 bases, with 13 bases left in between. This CDR3 spans 15 amino acids. The germline V gene encodes CDR1 SGHTA and CDR2 FQGNSA.

V is TRBV27 and J is TRBJ1-2; 7 nucleotides match TRBD1. Trimming cost V 5 bases and J 2 bases; bases outside gene matches: 5. The CDR3 spans 14 residues. CDR1 is MNHEY and CDR2 is SMNVEV in the germline V gene (reference sequence). CDR3 in amino acids: CASSQQGRNYGYTF. The CDR3 nucleotides are TGTGCCAGCAGTCAACAGGGGAGGAACTATGGCTACACCTTC.

This clonotype was counted only a few times. The chain carries TRBV28 and TRBJ2-3; 11 bases line up with TRBD1. J lost 3 bases, V lost 8 bases, and 7 bases had no gene match. Germline V CDR1 and CDR2: MDHEN, SYDVKM. This CDR3 spans 15 amino acids. The CDR3 nucleotides are TGTGCCAGCTCCGTGGGACAGGGGGTGACAGATACGCAGTATTTT. Its protein product is CASSVGQGVTDTQYF.

This clonotype was seen only a few times. The chain combines TRBV11-1 with TRBJ2-1, with TRBD1 matching 7 bases. The CDR3 spans 14 residues. The germline V gene has CDR1 SGHAT and CDR2 FQDESV (reference sequence). The V segment lost 1 base and the J segment 10 bases; nucleotides outside the gene matches: 7. The CDR3 is CASSLGRQGREQFF. The CDR3 region has the DNA TGTGCCAGCAGCTTAGGGAGACAGGGTCGCGAGCAGTTCTTC.

This clonotype has a handful of counts. The rearrangement links TRBV18 to TRBJ1-2; maybe TRBD1 (5 bases). V was cut by 6 bases and J by 4 bases, with 15 bases left in between. Germline V gene lookup returns CDR1 KGHSH and CDR2 LQKENI. The CDR3 contains 14 residues. CDR3 nucleotide sequence: TGTGCCAGCTCCCGGATCAGGGAAGCCTATGGCTACACCTTC. Translated, it gives CASSRIREAYGYTF.

V is TRBV5-1 and J is TRBJ2-2; TRBD1 matches 7 bases. The CDR3 contains 17 residues. Per the germline V gene, CDR1 is SGHRS and CDR2 is YFSETQ. V trimming: 3 bases; J trimming: 3 bases; junction bases outside the gene matches: 11. CDR3 bases: TGCGCCAGCAGCTGGGGAGTGCAGGGGGTAGACACCGGGGAGCTGTTTTTT. It yields the protein CASSWGVQGVDTGELFF.

This clonotype was counted a few times. Since the CDR3 does not end with the conserved phenylalanine or tryptophan, this likely comes from a read error. The DNA is omitted, as the CDR3 cannot be located on it reliably, and the CDR3 follows TCRdb's listing. The chain uses TRBV15 and TRBJ2-5; the table's D call, TRBD2, has no DNA check behind it. The CDR3 region is 8 residues in length, termini included. Germline V CDR1 and CDR2: LNHNV, YYDKDF (reference sequence). CDR3 sequence reads: CATSRGTS.

The gene calls are TRBV20-1 and TRBJ2-1, with no clear D. CDR3 length: 15 amino acids. The ends were cut back, 1 base at V and 1 base at J, with 11 bases in the middle. Per the germline V gene, CDR1 is DFQATT and CDR2 is SNEGSKA (reference sequence). CDR3 in amino acids: CSARAVGPSYNEQFF. The CDR3 DNA is TGCAGTGCTAGAGCCGTCGGGCCTTCCTACAATGAGCAGTTCTTC.

In this sample, this clonotype turned up many times. This chain joins TRBV20-1 and TRBJ2-7; 9 bases match TRBD2. Germline assignment: CDR1 DFQATT and CDR2 SNEGSKA (reference sequence). CDR3 size: 13 residues. V shed 3 bases, J shed 8 bases, and the junction held 8 bases outside the gene matches. The CDR3 protein is CSASSSGTSQQYF. CDR3 DNA: TGCAGTGCTAGCTCTAGCGGGACCTCACAGCAGTACTTC.

A few counts support this clonotype. The chain combines TRBV5-1 with TRBJ1-3; no clear D. Germline CDR1 is SGHRS and CDR2 is YFSETQ. V shed 4 bases and J shed 9 bases, with 14 bases lying between them. This CDR3 comprises 13 residues. CDR3 in amino acids: CASSLTEKGTIYF. The CDR3 bases are TGCGCCAGCAGCCTTACAGAGAAAGGCACCATATATTTT.

This clonotype was seen only once. This rearrangement joins TRBV2 to TRBJ2-3; D assignment may be TRBD1 or TRBD2 (5 bases each). Germline assignment: CDR1 SNHLY and CDR2 FYNNEI. With 6 bases removed from V and 1 base from J, the gap between germline ends came to 11 bases. The CDR3 is made up of 14 amino acids. CDR3 bases: TGTGCCAGCAGAGAGGGGTGGGGCACAGATACGCAGTATTTT. Its protein product is CASREGWGTDTQYF.

In its sample, this clonotype was seen many times. The chain uses TRBV5-6 and TRBJ1-2; possible D gene TRBD1, 6 bases. V was cut by 4 bases and J by 5 bases, with 15 bases left in between. In germline, CDR1 is SGHDT, CDR2 YYEEEE. The CDR3 length is 14 residues. The CDR3 nucleotides are TGTGCCAGCAGCGTTGTCCAGGGGTTTTATGGCTACACCTTC. Translation gives CASSVVQGFYGYTF.

The sample holds a few counts of this clonotype. The chain is built from TRBV5-6 and TRBJ2-2; 8 nucleotides agree with TRBD1. The CDR3 sequence is 15 residues long. V trimming: 2 bases; J trimming: 6 bases; junction bases outside the gene matches: 6. CDR1 is SGHDT and CDR2 is YYEEEE in the germline V gene. The CDR3 DNA is TGTGCCAGCAGCTTCGGACAGGGAATTCCCGGGGAGCTGTTTTTT. This codes for CASSFGQGIPGELFF.